This is a list of T cell receptor beta chains from one sample in a study of neurological immune-mediated disorders. TCRdb reanalysed the 5' RACE reads using MiXCR and keeps one entry per CDR3 protein. The sample has tens of thousands of distinct CDR3 sequences, approximately 3.8% seen once. The sample taken for sequencing was PBMCs. The receptors were gathered from a man aged 25 to 40 with multiple sclerosis. Both conserved end residues are part of each CDR3. D genes are given only for firm matches. Size values are once, few and many counts, or a class for expanded clones, and some rows have none.

>many|TRBV20-1|TRBJ2-1|.
CSARTDEQFF
TGCAGTGCCAGGACGGATGAGCAGTTCTTC
>many|TRBV29-1|TRBJ1-1|TRBD1
CSVDGPQGALGAFF
TGCAGCGTTGACGGCCCACAGGGGGCGCTTGGGGCTTTCTTT
>many|TRBV20-1|TRBJ1-1|.
CSARGVDFRDTEAFF
TGCAGTGCTAGAGGGGTGGACTTTAGAGACACTGAAGCTTTCTTT
>few|TRBV14|TRBJ1-1|.
CASSQETATEAFF
TGTGCCAGCAGCCAAGAAACAGCAACTGAAGCTTTCTTT
>many|TRBV20-1|TRBJ1-2|.
CSASSGPTEGYTF
TGCAGTGCTAGCTCGGGTCCCACCGAGGGCTACACCTTC
>many|TRBV12-3/TRBV12-4|TRBJ1-1|TRBD1
CASTLDRGNTEAFF
TGTGCCAGCACCTTAGACAGGGGGAACACTGAAGCTTTCTTT
>many|TRBV20-1|TRBJ2-1|.
CSARTTVSSYNEQFF
TGCAGTGCTAGGACCACGGTCAGCTCCTACAATGAGCAGTTCTTC
>many|TRBV28|TRBJ1-1|.
CAARDGNTEAFF
TGTGCCGCCAGGGATGGTAACACTGAAGCTTTCTTT
>many|TRBV20-1|TRBJ1-1|TRBD1
CSAREHRGSSTEAFF
TGCAGTGCTAGAGAACACAGGGGTAGCAGCACTGAAGCTTTCTTT
>.|TRBV9|TRBJ2-7|.
CASSGTDSYEQYF
TGTGCCAGCAGCGGGACGGACTCCTACGAGCAGTACTTC
>many|TRBV5-6|TRBJ1-5|TRBD1
CASSTTGAPYPQHF
TGTGCCAGCAGCACCACAGGGGCCCCTTATCCCCAGCATTTT
>many|TRBV5-1|TRBJ2-3|.
CASSLAYGAQTDTQYF
TGCGCCAGCAGCTTGGCCTATGGGGCGCAGACAGATACGCAGTATTTT
>many|TRBV3-1|TRBJ1-2|.
CASSQGGGFGYTF
TGTGCCAGCAGCCAAGGTGGAGGGTTCGGCTACACCTTC
>many|TRBV14|TRBJ2-7|.
CASSPRGAYEQYF
TGTGCCAGCAGCCCTAGGGGGGCCTACGAGCAGTACTTC
>many|TRBV7-2|TRBJ1-1|.
CASSPGSNTEAFF
TGTGCCAGCAGCCCCGGGAGTAACACTGAAGCTTTCTTT
>many|TRBV12-3/TRBV12-4|TRBJ2-2|.
CASSRRENTGELFF
TGTGCCAGCAGTAGGCGGGAGAACACCGGGGAGCTGTTTTTT
>many|TRBV20-1|TRBJ2-7|TRBD1
CSAYRGQSYEQYF
TGCAGTGCTTACAGGGGGCAATCCTACGAGCAGTACTTC
>.|TRBV10-3|TRBJ1-6|TRBD1
CAIRQGPDNSPLNF
TGTGCCATCCGACAGGGCCCGGATAATTCACCCCTCAACTTT
>many|TRBV7-3|TRBJ2-2|.
CASSLGSTNTGELFF
TGTGCCAGCAGCCTCGGAAGCACGAACACCGGGGAGCTGTTTTTT
>few|TRBV20-1|TRBJ2-7|.
CSAGKDGTYEQYF
TGCAGTGCGGGAAAGGACGGAACCTACGAGCAGTACTTC
>many|TRBV12-3/TRBV12-4|TRBJ2-1|TRBD2
CASSRAGDVYNEQFF
TGTGCCAGCAGTCGAGCGGGAGACGTCTACAATGAGCAGTTCTTC
>.|TRBV5-1|TRBJ1-5|TRBD1
CASSRTGGANQPQHF
TGCGCCAGCAGCCGAACAGGGGGCGCGAATCAGCCCCAGCATTTT
>few|TRBV7-7|TRBJ2-1|TRBD2
CASSLEAGGHEQFF
TGTGCCAGCAGCTTAGAAGCGGGGGGGCATGAGCAGTTCTTC
>many|TRBV5-1|TRBJ2-7|.
CASSLGVASYEQYF
TGCGCCAGCAGCTTGGGTGTCGCCTCGTACGAGCAGTACTTC
>many|TRBV20-1|TRBJ2-7|.
CSASPRDNYEQYF
TGCAGTGCTAGCCCCCGGGACAACTACGAGCAGTACTTC
>many|TRBV5-4|TRBJ2-4|.
CASSPGQHLAKNIQYF
TGTGCCAGCAGCCCCGGACAGCACCTAGCCAAAAACATTCAGTACTTC
>many|TRBV7-2|TRBJ2-3|TRBD2
CASSRMGGNTDTQYF
TGTGCCAGCAGCCGGATGGGGGGGAACACAGATACGCAGTATTTT
>.|TRBV7-9|TRBJ2-1|.
CASSLVSQGSNEQFF
TGTGCCAGCAGCTTAGTGAGTCAGGGCTCCAATGAGCAGTTCTTC
>many|TRBV5-1|TRBJ2-7|TRBD2
CASSPPRRGDSYEQYF
TGCGCCAGCAGTCCCCCCCGACGGGGGGATTCCTACGAGCAGTACTTC
>many|TRBV5-1|TRBJ1-1|.
CASSLTRGEAFF
TGCGCCAGCAGCTTGACCAGGGGTGAAGCTTTCTTT
>many|TRBV12-3/TRBV12-4|TRBJ1-1|.
CASSPDPVGTEAFF
TGTGCCAGCAGTCCGGACCCCGTAGGGACTGAAGCTTTCTTT